Presented here are 8 T cell receptor beta chains from one specimen sequenced in a study of blood T cell repertoires in COVID-19. The table came from immunoSEQ multiplex PCR; TCRdb's copy has only in-frame clones and leaves some out. The sample has about 93,000 clones, 80% to 90% seen once; the top ten hold 15% to 20%. The sample consisted of peripheral blood. These receptor sequences come from a woman of 80 years or more with acute or convalescent COVID-19.

The genes are TRBV24-1 and TRBJ2-3, with D unresolved. V was cut by 7 bases and J by 3 bases, with 4 bases left in between. The CDR3 has 11 residues. From germline, CDR1 is KGHDR and CDR2 SFDVKD. The CDR3 region is CATSMTDTQYF. The CDR3 coding sequence is TGTGCCACCAGCATGACAGATACGCAGTATTTT.

The rearrangement links TRBV11-2 to TRBJ2-5, with D possibly being TRBD1 (6 bases). CDR1 is SGHAT, CDR2 FQNNGV, per germline. Trimming cost V 3 bases and J 6 bases, with 17 bases left between them. The CDR3 runs 15 residues. The CDR3 is CASSLMGAGLKTQYF. CDR3 in DNA: TGTGCCAGCAGCTTGATGGGGGCCGGGTTGAAGACCCAGTACTTC.

In its sample, this clone was seen a few times. CDR3 in DNA: TGTGCCAGCTCACCTGGGACAGGGGGCCGCACTGAAGCTTTCTTT. Amino acid sequence: CASSPGTGGRTEAFF. J is TRBJ1-1 and V is TRBV18, with TRBD1 identical over 12 bases. The trim removed 3 bases at V and 4 bases at J, leaving 3 bases unmatched. CDR3 length: 15 amino acids. CDR1 is KGHSH, CDR2 LQKENI, per germline.

The V gene is TRBV9, the J gene TRBJ1-4; TRBD1 matches at 9 bases. From germline, CDR1 is SGDLS and CDR2 YYNGEE. The J segment lost 8 bases and the V segment lost 4 bases, leaving 9 bases of the junction unmatched. The CDR3 is made up of 15 amino acids. The CDR3 loop is CASSPRDRVWEKLFF. CDR3 DNA: TGTGCCAGCAGCCCGCGGGACAGGGTCTGGGAAAAACTGTTTTTT.

This chain connects TRBV7-2 to TRBJ2-2, with D possibly being TRBD1 (5 bases). V lost 3 bases and J lost 4, with 12 bases in between. From germline, CDR1 is SGHTA and CDR2 FQGNSA. The CDR3 totals 15 residues. The CDR3 sequence is CASSFVGRGTGELFF. CDR3 bases: TGTGCCAGCAGCTTCGTTGGAAGGGGCACCGGGGAGCTGTTTTTT.

The V call is TRBV19, the J call TRBJ1-4; 7 bases are shared with TRBD1. Germline V gene data show CDR1 as LNHDA and CDR2 as SQIVND (reference sequence). CDR3 length: 13 amino acids. V lost 5 bases and J lost 13; bases outside the gene matches: 10. The CDR3 region is CASSLQLQGILFF. The CDR3 DNA follows: TGTGCCAGTAGTCTCCAGTTACAGGGGATACTGTTTTTT. Based on the CDR3 plus reference TRBV19 and TRBJ1-4, the full variable domain is DGGITQSPKYLFRKEGQNVTLSCEQNLNHDAMYWYRQDPGQGLRLIYYSQIVNDFQKGDIAEGYSVSREKKESFPLTVTSAQKNPTAFYLCASSLQLQGILFFGSGTQLSVL.

The CDR3 sequence: CASSIDHPQGVRANYGYTF. CDR3 nucleotide sequence: TGTGCCAGTAGTATAGATCACCCACAGGGGGTTAGAGCTAACTATGGCTACACCTTC. The chain carries TRBV19 and TRBJ1-2; TRBD1 matches 8 bases. With V trimmed by 0 bases and J by 0 bases, 12 bases remained unmatched. CDR3 length: 19 residues. Germline assignment: CDR1 LNHDA and CDR2 SQIVND (reference sequence).

J is TRBJ1-4 and V is TRBV3-1 (or the pseudogene TRBV3-2); tentative D call: TRBD1 (5 bases). This CDR3 spans 14 amino acids. Germline V gene data show CDR1 as LGHDT and CDR2 as YNNKEL (reference sequence). V dropped 2 bases and J dropped 8 bases, with 12 bases sitting between them. Here the CDR3 DNA reads TGTGCCAGCAGCCAACAGGGAGGGAGCGAAAAACTGTTTTTT. Its protein is CASSQQGGSEKLFF.